These T cell receptor beta chains were read from a single sample in a study of T cell repertoires in cytomegalovirus infection. TCRdb passed the reads through MiXCR, listing each CDR3 protein once. Here the sample spans 350,000 to 500,000 distinct CDR3 sequences, approximately 32% being singletons. The sample was PBMCs. These receptors all come from a human donor in good health (CMV status not recorded). Some clones in this sample may be carry-over from other donors' samples. Each CDR3 is given with its conserved first and last residue. Fields, in order: J gene, D gene, clone size, V gene, CDR3 protein, CDR3 DNA. A D gene is named only where the DNA matches it firmly. Some rows have no size entry. The others give once, few or many, or a class for an expanded clone.

j_call: TRBJ1-1
d_call: NA
clone_size: NA
v_call: TRBV5-4
cdr3_aa: CASSLAGQRSNTEAFF
cdr3_nt: TGTGCCAGCAGCTTGGCTGGGCAGAGGTCAAACACTGAAGCTTTCTTT

j_call: TRBJ2-1
d_call: NA
clone_size: few
v_call: TRBV19
cdr3_aa: CASRSGFFYNEQFF
cdr3_nt: TGTGCCAGCCGAAGCGGGTTCTTCTACAATGAGCAGTTCTTC

j_call: TRBJ2-5
d_call: NA
clone_size: NA
v_call: TRBV7-6
cdr3_aa: CASSLATTGTKETQYF
cdr3_nt: TGTGCCAGCAGCTTAGCGACAACCGGGACCAAAGAGACCCAGTACTTC

j_call: TRBJ1-2
d_call: NA
clone_size: NA
v_call: TRBV7-3
cdr3_aa: CASSLDSGTPLWSYGYTF
cdr3_nt: TGTGCCAGCAGCTTAGATTCGGGAACTCCGCTTTGGAGCTATGGCTACACCTTC

j_call: TRBJ1-5
d_call: TRBD1
clone_size: NA
v_call: TRBV29-1
cdr3_aa: CSVADRVNQPQHF
cdr3_nt: TGCAGCGTGGCCGACAGGGTCAATCAGCCCCAGCATTTT

j_call: TRBJ2-7
d_call: NA
clone_size: NA
v_call: TRBV12-3/TRBV12-4
cdr3_aa: CARSATQTAFDEQYF
cdr3_nt: TGTGCCAGGAGTGCCACCCAGACGGCGTTCGACGAGCAGTACTTC

j_call: TRBJ2-7
d_call: TRBD2
clone_size: many
v_call: TRBV7-8
cdr3_aa: CASSTGLGYEQYF
cdr3_nt: TGTGCCAGCAGCACGGGACTAGGATACGAGCAGTACTTC

j_call: TRBJ1-6
d_call: NA
clone_size: NA
v_call: TRBV5-1
cdr3_aa: CASSLDGGGIASPLHF
cdr3_nt: TGCGCCAGCAGCTTGGATGGGGGGGGGATTGCTTCACCCCTCCACTTT

j_call: TRBJ1-5
d_call: NA
clone_size: NA
v_call: TRBV20-1
cdr3_aa: CSARHPGQGQPQHF
cdr3_nt: TGCAGTGCCCGGCACCCGGGGCAGGGTCAGCCCCAGCATTTT

j_call: TRBJ1-6
d_call: NA
clone_size: NA
v_call: TRBV4-3
cdr3_aa: CASSQEAADNSPLHF
cdr3_nt: TGCGCCAGCAGCCAAGAGGCGGCAGATAATTCACCCCTCCACTTT

j_call: TRBJ1-1
d_call: TRBD1
clone_size: once
v_call: TRBV9
cdr3_aa: CASSVVSGGWYTEAFF
cdr3_nt: TGTGCCAGCAGCGTAGTTTCAGGGGGCTGGTACACTGAAGCTTTCTTT

j_call: TRBJ2-3
d_call: NA
clone_size: many
v_call: TRBV10-3
cdr3_aa: CAISESGTDTQYF
cdr3_nt: TGTGCCATCAGTGAGAGCGGCACAGATACGCAGTATTTT

j_call: TRBJ1-6
d_call: NA
clone_size: many
v_call: TRBV7-8
cdr3_aa: CASSSFDKGVSPLHF
cdr3_nt: TGTGCCAGCAGCTCGTTTGACAAGGGAGTATCACCCCTCCACTTT

j_call: TRBJ2-3
d_call: TRBD2
clone_size: few
v_call: TRBV11-2
cdr3_aa: CASSFSTSGGAATDTQYF
cdr3_nt: TGTGCCAGCAGCTTCTCAACTAGCGGGGGGGCCGCTACAGATACGCAGTATTTT

j_call: TRBJ2-7
d_call: TRBD2
clone_size: NA
v_call: TRBV20-1
cdr3_aa: CSARPRGGLYEQYF
cdr3_nt: TGCAGTGCTCGTCCCCGGGGGGGCCTCTACGAGCAGTACTTC

j_call: TRBJ1-2
d_call: NA
clone_size: few
v_call: TRBV27
cdr3_aa: CASSLSAVGRRVYGYTF
cdr3_nt: TGTGCCAGCAGTTTATCCGCCGTCGGACGGCGAGTCTATGGCTACACCTTC

j_call: TRBJ1-1
d_call: TRBD1
clone_size: NA
v_call: TRBV7-6
cdr3_aa: CASSLQTGANTEAFF
cdr3_nt: TGTGCCAGCAGCTTACAGACAGGGGCAAACACTGAAGCTTTCTTT

j_call: TRBJ1-2
d_call: NA
clone_size: many
v_call: TRBV6-1
cdr3_aa: CASSEATELRGAGYGYTF
cdr3_nt: TGTGCCAGCAGTGAAGCGACGGAACTTAGGGGGGCTGGCTATGGCTACACCTTC

j_call: TRBJ1-5
d_call: NA
clone_size: few
v_call: TRBV25-1
cdr3_aa: CASGRGGQPQHF
cdr3_nt: TGTGCCTCAGGGAGGGGGGGACAGCCCCAGCATTTT

j_call: TRBJ2-3
d_call: TRBD2
clone_size: few
v_call: TRBV12-3/TRBV12-4
cdr3_aa: CATTSGGPFTDTQYF
cdr3_nt: TGTGCCACTACTAGCGGGGGCCCGTTCACAGATACGCAGTATTTT

j_call: TRBJ1-2
d_call: TRBD1
clone_size: NA
v_call: TRBV14
cdr3_aa: CASSPRTGLVGYTF
cdr3_nt: TGTGCCAGCAGCCCGAGGACAGGTTTGGTGGGCTACACCTTC

j_call: TRBJ1-3
d_call: TRBD1
clone_size: NA
v_call: TRBV20-1
cdr3_aa: CSARAGDRAGNTIYF
cdr3_nt: TGCAGTGCTAGAGCAGGGGACAGGGCTGGAAACACCATATATTTT

j_call: TRBJ1-3
d_call: NA
clone_size: few
v_call: TRBV11-3
cdr3_aa: CASSLSTGNTIYF
cdr3_nt: TGTGCCAGCAGCTTATCTACTGGAAACACCATATATTTT

j_call: TRBJ2-2
d_call: NA
clone_size: few
v_call: TRBV6-5
cdr3_aa: CASSYSIGDHPGELFF
cdr3_nt: TGTGCCAGCAGTTACTCGATCGGGGATCACCCCGGGGAGCTGTTTTTT

j_call: TRBJ1-6
d_call: TRBD1
clone_size: many
v_call: TRBV11-2
cdr3_aa: CASSPGTASPLHF
cdr3_nt: TGTGCCAGCAGCCCTGGGACAGCATCACCCCTCCACTTT

j_call: TRBJ1-1
d_call: TRBD1
clone_size: many
v_call: TRBV7-6
cdr3_aa: CASSVTGTDEAFF
cdr3_nt: TGTGCCAGCAGCGTTACCGGGACAGATGAAGCTTTCTTT

j_call: TRBJ2-3
d_call: TRBD2
clone_size: NA
v_call: TRBV20-1
cdr3_aa: CSALIRASGYGSTDTQYF
cdr3_nt: TGCAGTGCTCTAATCCGGGCTAGCGGGTACGGAAGCACAGATACGCAGTATTTT

j_call: TRBJ1-4
d_call: NA
clone_size: NA
v_call: TRBV6-1
cdr3_aa: CASSLPEKLFF
cdr3_nt: TGTGCCAGCAGTCTACCTGAAAAACTGTTTTTT

j_call: TRBJ2-5
d_call: TRBD2
clone_size: NA
v_call: TRBV4-1
cdr3_aa: CASSQDLAGGGTQYF
cdr3_nt: TGCGCCAGCAGCCAAGATTTAGCGGGCGGCGGGACCCAGTACTTC